This T cell receptor (beta chain) is from a study of blood T cell repertoires in COVID-19. J lost 6 bases, V lost 4 bases, and 0 bases had no gene match. This CDR3 spans 14 amino acids. The germline V gene encodes CDR1 KGHSH and CDR2 LQKENI. Libraries were prepared by immunoSEQ multiplex PCR; TCRdb keeps only in-frame clonotypes and omits some of them. The sample contains 150,000 or so clones, around 84% of which appear only once. Material for sequencing was peripheral blood. The rearrangement uses TRBV18 and TRBJ1-6; 10 positions agree with TRBD1. The TCR was taken from a man older than 75 with acute or convalescent COVID-19. CDR3 residues: CASSRDRGNSPLHF. The CDR3 region has the DNA TGTGCCAGCTCACGGGACAGGGGTAATTCACCCCTCCACTTT.